What follows is one T cell receptor beta chain and its context. The CDR3 has 13 amino acids. Germline CDR1 ENHRY, CDR2 SYGVKD. Trimming took 7 bases from V and 4 from J; bases not matched to a gene: 3. This entry is derived from a study of blood T cell repertoires in COVID-19. Sequenced by immunoSEQ multiplex PCR; TCRdb stores in-frame clones only, minus some. The sample contains about 70,000 clones, roughly 84% of which appear only once. The sample comprised peripheral blood. The sequence derives from an elderly woman with active or convalescent COVID-19. The chain joins TRBV10-3 to TRBJ2-2; 7 bases line up with TRBD1. The CDR3 region is CAITTGPTGELFF. Here the CDR3 DNA reads TGTGCCATCACGACAGGGCCCACCGGGGAGCTGTTTTTT.